These 12 T cell receptor beta chains came from one sample sequenced in a study of cytomegalovirus exposure and HLA in healthy donors. The PCR had 60 Vbeta and 13 Jbeta primers. The table came from immunoSEQ multiplex PCR; TCRdb's copy has only in-frame clones and leaves some out. The sample holds about 160,000 clones; about 85% are singletons and the top ten take less than 2%. Sequencing was carried out using PBMCs. The receptor set was obtained from a young man in good health and CMV-seronegative.

The chain uses TRBV19 and TRBJ2-7; a possible D gene is TRBD2 (5 bases). The germline V gene has CDR1 LNHDA and CDR2 SQIVND (reference sequence). Trimming left V 5 bases short and J 4 bases short, with 18 bases between. The CDR3 loop spans 15 amino acids. The CDR3 DNA is TGTGCCAGTAGTCCAGCAGAGGGAGCACTATACGAGCAGTACTTC. Its translation is CASSPAEGALYEQYF.

In DNA, the CDR3 is TGCGCCAGCAGCTTGCCGGGTGGTGGCTACACCTTC. Translated: CASSLPGGGYTF. The chain carries TRBV5-1 and TRBJ1-2; D call uncertain. CDR1 is SGHRS, CDR2 YFSETQ, per germline. Trimming took 1 base from V and 7 from J, leaving 8 bases between them. This CDR3 has 12 residues.

The chain uses TRBV5-4 and TRBJ2-3; TRBD1 is a possible D gene (5 bases). Trimming pared 0 bases from V and 3 bases from J, leaving 8 bases between. The germline gives CDR1 SGHNT, CDR2 YYREEE (reference sequence). The CDR3 is 14 residues long. This chain's CDR3 is CASSLGGRTDTQYF. CDR3 DNA sequence: TGTGCCAGCAGCTTGGGGGGCAGAACAGATACGCAGTATTTT. Supplemented by reference TRBV5-4 and TRBJ2-3, the full variable domain reads ETGVTQSPTHLIKTRGQQVTLRCSSQSGHNTVSWYQQALGQGPQFIFQYYREEENGRGNFPPRFSGLQFPNYSSELNVNALELDDSALYLCASSLGGRTDTQYFGPGTRLTVL.

The V and J genes are TRBV7-9 and TRBJ2-7, with 8 bases that match TRBD2. The trim removed 5 bases at V and 0 bases at J, leaving 9 bases unmatched. The CDR3 is 16 residues long. In germline, CDR1 is SEHNR, CDR2 FQNEAQ (reference sequence). The CDR3 region has the DNA TGTGCCAGCAGCCCGATCCTAGGGACTAGCTCCTACGAGCAGTACTTC. As protein: CASSPILGTSSYEQYF.

The genes are TRBV2 and TRBJ1-2; 10 bases fit TRBD1. CDR1 and CDR2 (germline): SNHLY, FYNNEI. V gave up 6 bases and J gave up 4 bases; unmatched junction bases: 5. The CDR3 is made up of 14 amino acids. DNA for the CDR3: TGTGCCAGCAGCCGGGACAGGGGACGCTATGGCTACACCTTC. It specifies CASSRDRGRYGYTF.

V gene TRBV30 combines with J gene TRBJ1-2, with 7 bases fitting TRBD1. CDR3 length: 13 residues. Germline V lookup: CDR1 GTSNPN, CDR2 SVGIG (reference sequence). With V trimmed by 3 bases and J by 4 bases, 5 bases remained unmatched. This CDR3 is CAWRQTGAYGYTF. In DNA form, the CDR3 reads TGTGCCTGGAGGCAAACAGGGGCCTATGGCTACACCTTC.

The J gene is TRBJ2-5, the V gene TRBV2; D uncertain. There are 10 residues in the CDR3. Trimming cost V 9 bases and J 5 bases, with 7 bases left between them. CDR1 and CDR2 (germline): SNHLY, FYNNEI. CDR3 loop: CASRSETQYF. The DNA for the CDR3 is TGTGCCAGTCGTAGCGAGACCCAGTACTTC. Filled out from reference TRBV2 and TRBJ2-5, the complete variable domain reads EPEVTQTPSHQVTQMGQEVILRCVPISNHLYFYWYRQILGQKVEFLVSFYNNEISEKSEIFDDQFSVERPDGSNFTLKIRSTKLEDSAMYFCASRSETQYFGPGTRLLVL.

This chain links TRBV5-4 with TRBJ2-7; tentatively, D is TRBD2 (5 bases). There are 13 residues in the CDR3. Looked up from germline, CDR1 is SGHNT and CDR2 is YYREEE (reference sequence). Trimming took 0 bases from V and 10 from J, leaving 14 bases between them. CDR3 in DNA: TGTGCCAGCAGCTTGGGAATTGTGGGAGACCAGTACTTC. Amino acid sequence: CASSLGIVGDQYF.

This chain links TRBV9 with TRBJ2-7; 9 bases agree with TRBD2. The CDR3 sequence is 15 residues long. The V gene end was trimmed by 3 bases and the J gene end by 2 bases; junction bases not matched to a gene: 6. Germline values: CDR1 SGDLS, CDR2 YYNGEE. The CDR3, as DNA: TGTGCCAGCAGCGAGGGACTAGCCACTCCCTACGAGCAGTACTTC. It specifies CASSEGLATPYEQYF.

The chain recombines TRBV4-1 with TRBJ2-1; 11 bases are a match to TRBD2. There are 14 residues in the CDR3. V was pared by 2 bases and J by 8 bases, with 2 bases of the junction left unmatched. Germline V gene lookup returns CDR1 MGHRA and CDR2 YSYEKL. CDR3 nucleotides: TGCGCCAGCAGCCAACTAGCGGGGGGCTATGAGCAGTTCTTC. Translating gives CASSQLAGGYEQFF.

This clone has just one count. The chain recombines TRBV9 with TRBJ2-2; TRBD2 might be the D (5 bases). This CDR3 has 15 residues. Germline-derived CDR1 and CDR2 are SGDLS and YYNGEE. Trimming left V 3 bases short and J 0 bases short, with 9 bases between. In DNA form, the CDR3 reads TGTGCCAGCAGCGAGAGGGATCCGAACACCGGGGAGCTGTTTTTT. The encoded protein is CASSERDPNTGELFF. The whole variable domain, filled in from reference TRBV9 and TRBJ2-2, reads DSGVTQTPKHLITATGQRVTLRCSPRSGDLSVYWYQQSLDQGLQFLIQYYNGEERAKGNILERFSAQQFPDLHSELNLSSLELGDSALYFCASSERDPNTGELFFGEGSRLTVL.

CDR3 amino acids: CASSMEEQKATGWNQPQHF. For the CDR3, the DNA is TGTGCCAGTAGTATGGAGGAACAAAAGGCGACAGGGTGGAATCAGCCCCAGCATTTT. The rearrangement uses TRBV19 and TRBJ1-5; 7 nucleotides match TRBD1. Trimming cost V 3 bases and J 4 bases; bases outside gene matches: 18. The CDR3 has 19 amino acids. Germline CDR1 LNHDA, CDR2 SQIVND (reference sequence).